This T cell receptor (beta chain) was found in a study of CD8+CD57+ T cells in acquired aplastic anemia. This clonotype was detected a few times. All sequencing subjects had displayed CD8+CD57+ cell expansion on flow cytometry. Profiling of TCR beta VDJ combinations and CDR3 sequences used genomic DNA as template. TCRdb passed the reads through MiXCR, listing each CDR3 protein once. The profile covers about half a million distinct CDR3 sequences, with around 30% appearing a single time and under 0.95% taken by the ten largest. V shed 1 base and J 1 base; nucleotides not matched to a gene: 23. This CDR3 contains 22 residues.

Sample: sorted CD4+, CD8+, or CD8+CD57+ T cells (not recorded which) from PBMCs. This chain uses TRBV12-3 or TRBV12-4 with TRBJ1-1; 8 bases fit TRBD1. The sequence came from a human donor with aplastic anemia. The CDR3 nucleotides read TGTGCCAGCAGTTTAGGACCCTTCCAGGGACAGGCCGCAGGTCCGAAGAACACTGAAGCTTTCTTT. It specifies CASSLGPFQGQAAGPKNTEAFF.